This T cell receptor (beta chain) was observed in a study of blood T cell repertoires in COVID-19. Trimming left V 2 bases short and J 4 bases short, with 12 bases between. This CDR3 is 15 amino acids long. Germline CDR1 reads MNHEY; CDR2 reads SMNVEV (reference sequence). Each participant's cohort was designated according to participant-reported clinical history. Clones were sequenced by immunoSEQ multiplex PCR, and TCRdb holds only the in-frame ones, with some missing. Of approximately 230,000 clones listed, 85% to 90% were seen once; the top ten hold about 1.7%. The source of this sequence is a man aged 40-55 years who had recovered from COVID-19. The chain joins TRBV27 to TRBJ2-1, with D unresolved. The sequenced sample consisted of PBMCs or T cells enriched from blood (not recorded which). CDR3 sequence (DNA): TGTGCCAGCAGTTTAACCAGTCTAGTTTACAATGAGCAGTTCTTC. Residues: CASSLTSLVYNEQFF.